This TCR beta chain was profiled in a study of cytomegalovirus exposure and HLA in healthy donors. The PCR had 60 Vbeta and 13 Jbeta primers. Clones were sequenced by immunoSEQ multiplex PCR, and TCRdb holds only the in-frame ones, with some missing. The sample shows about 160,000 clones, about 77% of them seen only once. This CDR3 is 14 amino acids long. The germline gives CDR1 MNHNS, CDR2 SASEGT. This clone occurred a few times. Its antigen remains unknown. An end of the junction differs from the germline gene, which may be a read error. Whole-study findings and limits: Roughly uniform sequencing depth across donors was assumed, possibly incorrectly. Indistinguishable V segments such as TRBV6-2 and TRBV6-3 were excluded. Prediction of most subjects' HLA-A and HLA-B alleles by TCR beta sequences was reportedly accurate.

The clonotype comes from a woman aged 45-60 years in good health and CMV-seronegative. The chain links TRBV6-1 to TRBJ2-7; 8 bases line up with TRBD1. Sequenced sample: PBMCs. CDR3 region: CASREGTGDYEQYF. Written as DNA, the CDR3 is TGTGCCAGCAGGGAAGGGACAGGTGACTACGAGCAGTACTTC.